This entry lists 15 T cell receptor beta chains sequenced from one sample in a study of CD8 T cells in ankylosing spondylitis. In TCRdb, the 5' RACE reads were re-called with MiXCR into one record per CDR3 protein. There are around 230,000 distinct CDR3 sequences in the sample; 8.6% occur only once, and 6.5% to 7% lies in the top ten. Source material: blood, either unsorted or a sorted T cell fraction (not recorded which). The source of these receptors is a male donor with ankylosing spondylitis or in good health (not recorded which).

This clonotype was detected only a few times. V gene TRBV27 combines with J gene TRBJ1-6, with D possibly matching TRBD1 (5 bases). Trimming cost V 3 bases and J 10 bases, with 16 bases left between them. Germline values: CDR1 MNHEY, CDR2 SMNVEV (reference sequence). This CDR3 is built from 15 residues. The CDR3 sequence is CASSFAGRVTSPLHF. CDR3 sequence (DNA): TGTGCCAGCAGTTTTGCGGGCAGGGTAACATCACCCCTCCACTTT.

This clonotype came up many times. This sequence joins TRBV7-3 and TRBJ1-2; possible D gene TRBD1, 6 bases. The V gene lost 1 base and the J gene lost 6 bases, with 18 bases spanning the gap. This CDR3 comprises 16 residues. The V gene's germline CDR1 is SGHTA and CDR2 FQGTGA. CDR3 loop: CASSLSVVTGTDGYTF. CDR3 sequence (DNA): TGTGCCAGCAGCTTAAGCGTAGTCACAGGGACGGATGGCTACACCTTC. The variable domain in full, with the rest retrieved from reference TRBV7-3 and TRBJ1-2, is GAGVSQTPSNKVTEKGKYVELRCDPISGHTALYWYRQSLGQGPEFLIYFQGTGAADDSGLPNDRFFAVRPEGSVSTLKIQRTERGDSAVYLCASSLSVVTGTDGYTFGSGTRLTVV.

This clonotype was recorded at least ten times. The CDR3 sequence: CASRREADTQYF. CDR3 sequence (DNA): TGTGCCAGTAGGAGGGAGGCGGATACGCAGTATTTT. V gene TRBV19 combines with J gene TRBJ2-3; possibly TRBD2 for D (6 bases). The CDR3 is 12 amino acids. CDR1 LNHDA and CDR2 SQIVND come from the germline V gene (reference sequence). V lost 6 bases and J 6 bases, leaving 10 bases between the germline ends. Supplemented by reference TRBV19 and TRBJ2-3, the full variable domain reads DGGITQSPKYLFRKEGQNVTLSCEQNLNHDAMYWYRQDPGQGLRLIYYSQIVNDFQKGDIAEGYSVSREKKESFPLTVTSAQKNPTAFYLCASRREADTQYFGPGTRLTVL.

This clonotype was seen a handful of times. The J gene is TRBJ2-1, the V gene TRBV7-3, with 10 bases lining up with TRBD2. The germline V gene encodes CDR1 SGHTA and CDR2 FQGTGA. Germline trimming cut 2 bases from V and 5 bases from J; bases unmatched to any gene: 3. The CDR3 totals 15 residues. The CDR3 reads CASSLVGLADNEQFF. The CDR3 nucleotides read TGTGCCAGCAGCTTAGTAGGACTAGCGGACAATGAGCAGTTCTTC.

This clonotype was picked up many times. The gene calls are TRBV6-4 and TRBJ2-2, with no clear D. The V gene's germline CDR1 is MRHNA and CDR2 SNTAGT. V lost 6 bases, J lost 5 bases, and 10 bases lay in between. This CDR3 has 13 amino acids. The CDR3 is CASSADATGELFF. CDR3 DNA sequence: TGTGCCAGCAGCGCCGACGCGACCGGGGAGCTGTTTTTT.

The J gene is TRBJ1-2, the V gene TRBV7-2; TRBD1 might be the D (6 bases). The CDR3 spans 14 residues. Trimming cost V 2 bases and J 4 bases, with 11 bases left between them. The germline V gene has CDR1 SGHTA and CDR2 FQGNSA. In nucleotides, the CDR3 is TGTGCCAGCAGCTTATCAGGGGTGGGCTATGGCTACACCTTC. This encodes CASSLSGVGYGYTF. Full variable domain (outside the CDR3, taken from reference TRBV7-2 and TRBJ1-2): GAGVSQSPSNKVTEKGKDVELRCDPISGHTALYWYRQSLGQGLEFLIYFQGNSAPDKSGLPSDRFSAERTGGSVSTLTIQRTQQEDSAVYLCASSLSGVGYGYTFGSGTRLTVV.

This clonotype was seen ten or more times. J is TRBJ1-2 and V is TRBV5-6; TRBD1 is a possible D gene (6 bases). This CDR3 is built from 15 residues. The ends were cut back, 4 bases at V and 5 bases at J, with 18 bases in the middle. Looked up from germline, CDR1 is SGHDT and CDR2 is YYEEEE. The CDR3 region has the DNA TGTGCCAGCAGCCTGAGAGGGGGGAAGGGATATGGCTACACCTTC. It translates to CASSLRGGKGYGYTF. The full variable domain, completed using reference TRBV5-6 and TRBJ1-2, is DAGVTQSPTHLIKTRGQQVTLRCSPKSGHDTVSWYQQALGQGPQFIFQYYEEEERQRGNFPDRFSGHQFPNYSSELNVNALLLGDSALYLCASSLRGGKGYGYTFGSGTRLTVV.

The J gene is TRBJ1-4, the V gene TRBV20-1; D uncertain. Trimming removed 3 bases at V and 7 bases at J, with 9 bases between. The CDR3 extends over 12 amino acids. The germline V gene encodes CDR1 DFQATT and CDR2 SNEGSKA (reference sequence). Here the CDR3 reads CSARAVAEKLFF. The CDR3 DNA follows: TGCAGTGCTAGGGCGGTAGCTGAAAAACTGTTTTTT.

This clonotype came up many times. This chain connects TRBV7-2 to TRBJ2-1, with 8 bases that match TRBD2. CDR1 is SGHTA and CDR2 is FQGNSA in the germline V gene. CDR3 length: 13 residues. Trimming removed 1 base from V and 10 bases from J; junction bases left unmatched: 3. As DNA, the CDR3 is TGTGCCAGCAGCTTAGACGGGGGGGCGGAGCAGTTCTTC. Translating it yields CASSLDGGAEQFF.

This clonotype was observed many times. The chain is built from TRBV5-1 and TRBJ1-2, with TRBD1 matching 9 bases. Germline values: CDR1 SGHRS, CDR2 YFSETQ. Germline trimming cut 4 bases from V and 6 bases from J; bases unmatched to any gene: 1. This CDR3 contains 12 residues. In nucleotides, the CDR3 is TGCGCCAGCAGCCGGGACAGGGATGGCTACACCTTC. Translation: CASSRDRDGYTF.

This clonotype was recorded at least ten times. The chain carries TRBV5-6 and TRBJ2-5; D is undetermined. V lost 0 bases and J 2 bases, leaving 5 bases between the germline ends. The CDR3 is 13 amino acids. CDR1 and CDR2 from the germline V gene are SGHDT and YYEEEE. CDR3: CASSLVIQETQYF. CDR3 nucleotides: TGTGCCAGCAGCTTGGTTATACAAGAGACCCAGTACTTC. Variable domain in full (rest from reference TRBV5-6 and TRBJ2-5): DAGVTQSPTHLIKTRGQQVTLRCSPKSGHDTVSWYQQALGQGPQFIFQYYEEEERQRGNFPDRFSGHQFPNYSSELNVNALLLGDSALYLCASSLVIQETQYFGPGTRLLVL.

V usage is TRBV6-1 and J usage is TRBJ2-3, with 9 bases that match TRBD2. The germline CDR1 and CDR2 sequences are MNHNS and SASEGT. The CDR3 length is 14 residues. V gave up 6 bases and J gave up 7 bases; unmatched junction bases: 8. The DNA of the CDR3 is TGTGCCAGCAGCCCCGCGGGGGGGGCAAATACGCAGTATTTT. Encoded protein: CASSPAGGANTQYF.

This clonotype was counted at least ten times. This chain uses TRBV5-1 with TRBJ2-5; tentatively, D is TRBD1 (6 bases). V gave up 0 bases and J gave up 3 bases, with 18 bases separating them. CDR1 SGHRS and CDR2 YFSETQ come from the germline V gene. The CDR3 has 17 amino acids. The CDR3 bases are TGCGCCAGCAGCTTGGAGACAGGACGAGGGGCTAAAGAGACCCAGTACTTC. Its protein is CASSLETGRGAKETQYF.

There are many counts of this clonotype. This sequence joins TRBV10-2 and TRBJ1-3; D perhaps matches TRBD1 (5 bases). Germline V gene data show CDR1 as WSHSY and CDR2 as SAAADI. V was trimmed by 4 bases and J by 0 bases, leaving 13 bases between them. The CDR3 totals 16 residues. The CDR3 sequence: CASSGGPFDSGNTIYF. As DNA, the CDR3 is TGCGCCAGCAGTGGGGGCCCTTTTGACTCTGGAAACACCATATATTTT.

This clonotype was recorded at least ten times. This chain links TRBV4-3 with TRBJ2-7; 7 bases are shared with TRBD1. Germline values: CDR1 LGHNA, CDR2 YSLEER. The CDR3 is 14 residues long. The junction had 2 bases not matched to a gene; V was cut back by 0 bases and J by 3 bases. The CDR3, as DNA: TGCGCCAGCAGCCAAGATGGACAGGACTACGAGCAGTACTTC. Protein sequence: CASSQDGQDYEQYF.